These 9 T cell receptor beta chains came from one sample sequenced in a study of cytomegalovirus exposure and HLA in healthy donors. The PCR made use of 60 Vbeta and 13 Jbeta primers. Here immunoSEQ multiplex PCR was the method, and the copy in TCRdb shows in-frame clones only, minus some. In the table there are roughly 160,000 clones, about 80% of which are singletons. Sequenced: PBMCs. The receptors come from a middle-aged man in good health and CMV-seronegative.

This clone was found once. This chain uses TRBV28 with TRBJ2-1; D possibly corresponds to TRBD2 (6 bases). V was shortened by 6 bases and J by 8 bases, with 14 bases between the two germline ends. The germline gives CDR1 MDHEN, CDR2 SYDVKM. CDR3 length: 13 amino acids. In DNA form, the CDR3 reads TGTGCCAGCAGGGGTGGAGGGGATGATGAGCAGTTCTTC. This sequence encodes CASRGGGDDEQFF. Full variable domain (missing parts from reference TRBV28 and TRBJ2-1): DVKVTQSSRYLVKRTGEKVFLECVQDMDHENMFWYRQDPGLGLRLIYFSYDVKMKEKGDIPEGYSVSREKKERFSLILESASTNQTSMYLCASRGGGDDEQFFGPGTRLTVL.

This chain uses TRBV2 with TRBJ1-2, with a tentative D call TRBD1 (5 bases). Germline lookup yields CDR1 SNHLY and CDR2 FYNNEI. The CDR3 runs 12 residues. Trimming took 8 bases from V and 8 from J, leaving 15 bases between them. CDR3 coding DNA: TGTGCCAGCGCCCGGGGCGGGGAGGGCTACACCTTC. Residues: CASARGGEGYTF. The complete variable domain, with remaining parts taken from reference TRBV2 and TRBJ1-2, reads EPEVTQTPSHQVTQMGQEVILRCVPISNHLYFYWYRQILGQKVEFLVSFYNNEISEKSEIFDDQFSVERPDGSNFTLKIRSTKLEDSAMYFCASARGGEGYTFGSGTRLTVV.

V is TRBV5-1 and J is TRBJ2-1, with TRBD2 matching over 7 bases. The CDR3 loop spans 16 amino acids. The trim removed 3 bases at V and 0 bases at J, leaving 6 bases unmatched. Germline V gene sequence: CDR1 SGHRS, CDR2 YFSETQ. The CDR3 nucleotides read TGCGCCAGCAGCTCGGGACTATCTAACTCCTACAATGAGCAGTTCTTC. Its protein product is CASSSGLSNSYNEQFF.

V is TRBV21-1 and J is TRBJ2-1; TRBD2 is the table's D call, not checked against the DNA. TRBV21-1 is recorded as a pseudogene. The CDR3 is 11 amino acids. As DNA, the CDR3 is TGTGCCAGCAGCCAGCGGCGGGAGCAGTTCTTC. Residues: CASSQRREQFF.

Here the CDR3 DNA reads TGCGCCAGCAGCTTGGCGGGAGGGCCCTCAGATACGCAGTATTTT. Translated: CASSLAGGPSDTQYF. V usage is TRBV5-1 and J usage is TRBJ2-3; 8 positions match TRBD2. CDR1 is SGHRS, CDR2 YFSETQ, per germline. CDR3 size: 15 residues. After removal of 0 bases from V and 4 bases from J, the junction contained 4 bases not matched to a gene.

This chain uses TRBV6-1 with TRBJ2-5, with 9 bases matching TRBD1. The germline V gene encodes CDR1 MNHNS and CDR2 SASEGT. V shed 7 bases, J shed 4 bases, and the junction held 10 bases outside the gene matches. This CDR3 has 15 amino acids. As DNA, the CDR3 is TGTGCCAGCACCCAGGACAGGGGAGAGGGAGAGACCCAGTACTTC. Residues: CASTQDRGEGETQYF.

The gene calls are TRBV7-9 and TRBJ2-1; 8 bases map to TRBD2. The CDR3 spans 15 residues. V lost 5 bases to trimming and J lost 2 bases; unmatched junction nucleotides: 5. From germline, CDR1 is SEHNR and CDR2 FQNEAQ (reference sequence). The CDR3 bases are TGTGCCAGCAGCCTAGTGGGACTAGCCTACAATGAGCAGTTCTTC. This sequence encodes CASSLVGLAYNEQFF.

The chain joins TRBV6-6 to TRBJ2-7; 8 nucleotides align to TRBD2. Germline CDR1 MNHNY, CDR2 SVGAGI (reference sequence). The trim removed 4 bases at V and 5 bases at J, leaving 7 bases unmatched. The CDR3 sequence is 14 residues long. The CDR3 bases are TGTGCCAGCAGTTGGTCCGGGACTAGTAACGAGCAGTACTTC. Translation: CASSWSGTSNEQYF.

Details on this clone: At one end the junction does not follow the germline gene, possibly because of a read error. The rearrangement joins TRBV7-9 to TRBJ2-2; D is unresolved. The CDR3 consists of 14 residues. Germline CDR1 SEHNR, CDR2 FQNEAQ (reference sequence). CDR3 in DNA: TGTTCCAGCATCCCCTCTAGGAACACCGGGGAGCTGTTTTTT. This encodes CSSIPSRNTGELFF.